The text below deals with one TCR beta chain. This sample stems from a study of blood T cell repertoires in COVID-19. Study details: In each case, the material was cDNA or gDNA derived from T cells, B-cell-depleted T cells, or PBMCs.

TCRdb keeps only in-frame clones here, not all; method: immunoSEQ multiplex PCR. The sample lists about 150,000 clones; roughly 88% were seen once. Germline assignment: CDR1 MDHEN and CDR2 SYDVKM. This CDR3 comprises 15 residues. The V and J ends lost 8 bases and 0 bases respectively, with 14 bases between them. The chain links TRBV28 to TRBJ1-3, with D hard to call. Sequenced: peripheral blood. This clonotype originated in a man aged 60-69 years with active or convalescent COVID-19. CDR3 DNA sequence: TGTGCCAGCTCGGGTCCTGAGGGCTCTGGAAACACCATATATTTT. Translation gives CASSGPEGSGNTIYF.